This T cell receptor beta chain derives from a study of T cells in localized non-small cell lung cancer (dated by TCRdb to the early 2020s). Regarding the complete study: T cell repertoires of more than 200 early-stage NSCLC patients were analyzed, with tumors being compared against uninvolved tumor-adjacent lungs. The cohort was made up of hundreds of treatment-naive NSCLC patients whose localized lung tumors had been resected. NSCLC patients had a mean age of approximately 66 years, and 129 were male and over 85 female. The paper's findings and limits, for the study overall: Because multi-region tumor sequencing was not performed, intratumor heterogeneity could not be ruled out. Higher blood T cell density associated with longer overall survival, while higher adjacent-lung clonality associated with shorter survival. Because of the exploratory design, TCR variables were selected using unadjusted p-values without false-discovery rate correction. Uninvolved tumor-adjacent lung showed the highest T cell clonality, higher than tumor, which suggests more focused antigenic responses in the adjacent lung. A median of roughly 56 of the top 100 tumor clones were detected in paired uninvolved adjacent lung, and around 30 of these tumor clones were also found among the top 100 clones of the paired uninvolved adjacent lung.

Of note for this clone: The clone's antigen remains unknown. No per-base quality is available; no much larger clone lies one base away.

V gives up 5 bases and J gives up 0 bases, and the segment between their germline ends measures 21 bases. The CDR3 runs 18 amino acids, cysteine and phenylalanine included. Only CDR3 DNA is held: 54 bases, read in frame from base 1. For CDR1 and CDR2, the germline V gene lists MNHGY and SVAAGI. Uninvolved adjacent lung was taken at least 2 cm from the tumor margin and confirmed free of atypia by two independent pathologists. At diagnosis, tumor, uninvolved tumor-adjacent lung and peripheral blood were collected and then preserved as a mix of FFPE and fresh-frozen material. TCR beta CDR3 regions were sequenced from DNA using the immunoSEQ Assay. The source study handled its data this way. To compute T cell density, TCR beta template counts were normalized to usable DNA, which was estimated by amplifying housekeeping genes. Richness was estimated using the preseqR package, with extrapolation to 400,000 templates for PBMC samples and to 120,000 templates for tissue samples. Clonality was taken to be one minus Pielou's evenness. To identify tissue-enriched TCRs, differential abundance testing was run on productive amino-acid clonotypes with a minimum total count of 5 and an alpha of 0.1. Repertoire overlap between compartments was quantified with the Jaccard Index and Morisita Overlap Index. GLIPH clustered TCR beta CDR3s with public tetramer-defined viral CDR3s; viral motifs required at least three viral sequences plus V-gene enrichment. TCRdb carries this immuneACCESS record with in-frame sequences only. Its versions omit some clonotypes, under half of them owing to an unresolved V gene in the studies checked, with the rest unexplained. V and J calls plus clone size are reproduced from that table; the DNA served to infer D and trimming. The sample yields 2,500 to 3,000 clones; approximately 33% were counted once. Approximately 9.1% of the sample goes to the ten largest clones.

The sequence was obtained from a male donor at least 60 years old with stage I squamous cell lung carcinoma. Rearrangement joined TRBV6-9 to TRBJ2-3; the D match is possibly TRBD1 or TRBD2, with 5 bases aligned in each. The material sequenced was normal lung tissue next to the tumor, taken before any cancer treatment. The nucleotide sequence is given as TGTGCCAGCAGTACCGGGACCAAAAACCTAGACAGCACAGATACGCAGTATTTT. Its protein product is CASSTGTKNLDSTDTQYF.